This T cell receptor (beta chain) was observed in a study of T cell repertoires in cytomegalovirus infection. This clonotype was seen at least ten times. The antigen is undetermined. There are 14 residues in the CDR3. Germline V gene lookup returns CDR1 SGHTA and CDR2 FQGNSA. The V end was cut by 4 bases, the J end by 1 base, with 10 bases between. Study-wide findings and caveats: The ex vivo response was dominated by HLA-C-restricted CMV-specific TCR beta clonotypes.

TCRdb re-analysed the reads in MiXCR, keeping a single row per CDR3 protein. The table shows over 250,000 distinct CDR3 sequences, with around 20% occurring only once. This chain links TRBV7-2 with TRBJ1-1, with D possibly matching TRBD1 (6 bases). This clonotype originated in a human donor in good health (CMV status not recorded). Some clones in this sample may be carry-over from other donors' samples. The sequences come from cultured PBMCs, collected from culture after CMV antigen stimulation. The CDR3 nucleotides are TGTGCCAGCAGCTGGGGACAAACGAACACTGAAGCTTTCTTT. Residues: CASSWGQTNTEAFF.